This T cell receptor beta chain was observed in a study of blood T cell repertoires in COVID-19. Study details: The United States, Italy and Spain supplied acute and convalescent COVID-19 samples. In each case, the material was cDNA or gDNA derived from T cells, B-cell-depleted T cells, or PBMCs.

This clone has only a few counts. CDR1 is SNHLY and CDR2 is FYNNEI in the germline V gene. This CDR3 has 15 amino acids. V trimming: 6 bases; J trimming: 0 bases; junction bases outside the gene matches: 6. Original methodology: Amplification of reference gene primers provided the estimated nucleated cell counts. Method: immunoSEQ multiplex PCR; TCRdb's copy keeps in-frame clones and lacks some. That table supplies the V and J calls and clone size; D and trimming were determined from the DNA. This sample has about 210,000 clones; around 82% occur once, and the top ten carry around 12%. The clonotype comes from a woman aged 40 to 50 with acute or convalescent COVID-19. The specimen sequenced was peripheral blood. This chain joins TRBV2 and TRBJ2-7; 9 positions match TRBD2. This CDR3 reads CASRERAGGSYEQYF. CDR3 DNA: TGTGCCAGCAGGGAGAGAGCGGGGGGCTCCTACGAGCAGTACTTC.